A single T cell receptor beta chain is shown here with its context. This sample stems from a study of PD-1 blockade in classical Hodgkin lymphoma. All the patients suffered relapse after autologous stem cell transplantation, and brentuximab vedotin exposure differed. CDR1 is SGHNT and CDR2 is YENEEA in the germline V gene. The CDR3 runs to 11 residues. Between the trimmed V and J ends, which lost 6 bases and 6 bases, there was a span of 6 bases. Sequencing was performed with immunoSEQ multiplex PCR; in TCRdb, only in-frame clones are kept and a portion is missing. Here the sample spans about 37,000 clones, around 88% being singletons.

This clonotype was obtained from a human donor with classical Hodgkin lymphoma. The sequencing here drew on peripheral blood mononuclear cells (PBMCs), taken before the second cycle of nivolumab. The chain employs TRBV11-3 and TRBJ2-1, with D possibly matching TRBD2 (5 bases). CDR3 DNA sequence: TGTGCCAGCAGACGGGGCAATGAGCAGTTCTTC. Its protein is CASRRGNEQFF.